The 23 T cell receptor beta chains below all came from one sample that was sequenced in a study of response to subunit inactivated influenza vaccine. MiXCR was run by TCRdb on the RT-PCR reads, yielding one entry per CDR3 protein. The table lists about 780,000 distinct CDR3 sequences, less than 20% of them singletons. The material sequenced was PBMCs from blood, taken less than 6 days after vaccination. The receptor source for this set is a man over 45 who received an inactivated influenza vaccine.

This clonotype was found many times. V is TRBV5-6 and J is TRBJ2-3; 7 positions match TRBD1. The trim removed 0 bases at V and 10 bases at J, leaving 2 bases unmatched. Germline V gene lookup returns CDR1 SGHDT and CDR2 YYEEEE. This CDR3 is built from 12 residues. The CDR3 reads CASSLDRGAQYF. In DNA, the CDR3 is TGTGCCAGCAGCTTGGACAGGGGCGCGCAGTATTTT.

There are a few counts of this clonotype. This chain uses TRBV20-1 with TRBJ2-7, with D perhaps matching TRBD1 (6 bases). The CDR3 extends over 12 amino acids. Trimming took off 6 bases at V and 7 bases at J, with 16 bases between the two ends. The V gene's germline CDR1 is DFQATT and CDR2 SNEGSKA (reference sequence). CDR3 DNA sequence: TGCAGTGCGACGGTGGGGGCATATGAGCAGTACTTC. Protein: CSATVGAYEQYF.

This clonotype was detected only a few times. The chain uses TRBV4-3 and TRBJ2-1, with D perhaps matching TRBD2 (6 bases). V dropped 3 bases and J dropped 8 bases, with 8 bases sitting between them. Germline CDR1 and CDR2: LGHNA and YSLEER. The CDR3 extends over 12 amino acids. The CDR3 DNA follows: TGCGCCAGCAGCCACGGGGGTGATGAGCAGTTCTTC. It translates to CASSHGGDEQFF.

The V call is TRBV7-3, the J call TRBJ2-3, with TRBD1 as a possible D gene (6 bases). Germline CDR1 is SGHTA and CDR2 is FQGTGA. V was pared by 5 bases and J by 5 bases, with 20 bases between. This CDR3 has 16 residues. The CDR3 protein is CASSRDRLGVGDTQYF. CDR3 DNA: TGTGCCAGCAGCCGCGACAGGTTAGGTGTTGGAGATACGCAGTATTTT.

This chain joins TRBV18 and TRBJ1-6; 9 nucleotides align to TRBD1. Germline assignment: CDR1 KGHSH and CDR2 LQKENI. J lost 10 bases, V lost 3 bases, and 7 bases had no gene match. CDR3 length: 15 amino acids. The CDR3 DNA reads as TGTGCCAGCTCACCGGACAGGGGCGTATACTCACCCCTCCACTTT. It yields the protein CASSPDRGVYSPLHF.

This clonotype was detected a few times. The chain employs TRBV28 and TRBJ2-7; TRBD1 is a possible D gene (6 bases). CDR3 length equals 14 residues. Trimming left V 6 bases short and J 6 bases short, with 18 bases between. Germline V lookup: CDR1 MDHEN, CDR2 SYDVKM. The CDR3 DNA reads TGTGCCAGCAGAACCGGGACATCAGCCTCCGAGCAGTACTTC. Amino acid sequence: CASRTGTSASEQYF.

The chain carries TRBV6-9 and TRBJ2-5; TRBD2 agrees at 7 bases. The CDR3 is made up of 18 amino acids. Germline lookup yields CDR1 MNHGY and CDR2 SVAAGI. Trimming cost V 4 bases and J 5 bases; bases outside gene matches: 19. Written as DNA, the CDR3 is TGTGCCAGCAGTTCCCCAAGACGTCTAGCGGCGGAGGGGGAGACCCAGTACTTC. Its protein is CASSSPRRLAAEGETQYF.

This clonotype was detected a few times. The chain is built from TRBV27 and TRBJ2-3, with unresolved D. V was clipped by 5 bases and J by 8 bases, with 14 bases between them. Germline values: CDR1 MNHEY, CDR2 SMNVEV (reference sequence). The CDR3 spans 13 residues. This CDR3 is CASSANPLVTQYF. The CDR3 DNA follows: TGTGCCAGCAGTGCAAATCCTCTCGTTACGCAGTATTTT.

The sample holds a few counts of this clonotype. The chain joins TRBV20-1 to TRBJ2-5, with TRBD2 matching over 9 bases. Germline lookup yields CDR1 DFQATT and CDR2 SNEGSKA (reference sequence). The CDR3 consists of 16 residues. The ends lost 4 bases at V and 2 bases at J; junction bases unmatched: 11. As DNA, the CDR3 is TGCAGTGCTACCCCTTATGCAGCGGGGGGACAAGAGACCCAGTACTTC. Its translation: CSATPYAAGGQETQYF.

The CDR3 DNA reads TGTGCCAGCTTCAAAAATAGGGGGGATACGCAGTATTTT. It specifies CASFKNRGDTQYF. The V gene is TRBV7-9, the J gene TRBJ2-3, with D possibly TRBD1 on 6 matching bases. This CDR3 is 13 amino acids long. With 8 bases removed from V and 6 bases from J, the gap between germline ends came to 15 bases. Looked up from germline, CDR1 is SEHNR and CDR2 is FQNEAQ (reference sequence).

This clonotype turned up a few times. As DNA, the CDR3 is TGCAGTGCCCGGCGGGGGGCCGGTGTACATGAGCAGTTCTTC. It yields the protein CSARRGAGVHEQFF. V and J are TRBV20-1 and TRBJ2-1; 8 bases fit TRBD2. V was clipped by 6 bases and J by 8 bases; unmatched bases: 12. The CDR3 is 14 amino acids. Germline-derived CDR1 and CDR2 are DFQATT and SNEGSKA (reference sequence).

This clonotype was recorded a few times. This sequence joins TRBV7-8 and TRBJ2-4; D possibly corresponds to TRBD1 (5 bases). The CDR3 has 17 residues. V was trimmed by 1 base and J by 3 bases, leaving 16 bases between them. Looked up from germline, CDR1 is SGHVS and CDR2 is FQNEAQ. DNA for the CDR3: TGTGCCAGCAGCTTAGTTGCCAGGGTGAGGCACAAAAACATTCAGTACTTC. Translation gives CASSLVARVRHKNIQYF.

V and J are TRBV9 and TRBJ2-7; 10 nucleotides agree with TRBD2. The length of the CDR3 is 15 residues. The V segment lost 0 bases and the J segment 5 bases; nucleotides outside the gene matches: 5. From germline, CDR1 is SGDLS and CDR2 YYNGEE. This CDR3 is CASSVDSGRLDEQYF. As DNA, the CDR3 is TGTGCCAGCAGCGTAGATAGCGGGAGGCTCGACGAGCAGTACTTC.

The table lists this clonotype with many counts. The V and J genes are TRBV5-1 and TRBJ2-1; TRBD2 aligns across 7 bases. This CDR3 region has 13 residues. CDR1 SGHRS and CDR2 YFSETQ come from the germline V gene. V dropped 0 bases and J dropped 13; count of bases not matched to a gene: 7. CDR3 DNA: TGCGCCAGCAGCTTGGTTAGCGGGCCGAATCAGTTCTTC. Protein product: CASSLVSGPNQFF.

This clonotype was observed at least ten times. A read error may produce the germline difference seen at one junction end. CDR3 DNA: TGCGCCAGCAGCTGGAACACCGGGGAGCTGTTTTTT. Translation gives CASSWNTGELFF. The V and J genes are TRBV6-2 or TRBV6-3 and TRBJ2-2; no clear D. The CDR3 is made up of 12 amino acids. In germline, CDR1 is MNHEY, CDR2 SVGEGT.

The rearrangement uses TRBV4-1 and TRBJ1-1, with a weak D call TRBD1 (6 bases). CDR3 size: 12 residues. Trimming removed 0 bases from V and 8 bases from J, with 7 bases in between. Germline V gene sequence: CDR1 MGHRA, CDR2 YSYEKL. The CDR3 spells CASSQETGEAFF. The CDR3 bases are TGCGCCAGCAGCCAAGAAACAGGGGAAGCTTTCTTT.

As concerns this clonotype: A read error may produce the germline difference seen at one junction end. The rearrangement links TRBV29-1 to TRBJ1-4; tentatively, D is TRBD1 (5 bases). The CDR3 spans 14 residues. CDR1 is SQVTM and CDR2 is ANQGSEA in the germline V gene. The CDR3 coding sequence is TGCAGCGTCGAAGGGGACGGGATCAATGAAAAACTGTTTTTT. Amino acid sequence: CSVEGDGINEKLFF.

This chain uses TRBV6-5 with TRBJ2-5; no clear D gene. The germline gives CDR1 MNHEY, CDR2 SVGAGI. This CDR3 is built from 12 residues. Between the trimmed V and J ends, which lost 10 bases and 2 bases, there was a span of 11 bases. CDR3 sequence (DNA): TGTGCCACCACCACTACTCAAGAGACCCAGTACTTC. This gives the protein CATTTTQETQYF.

In its sample, this clonotype was seen a few times. V usage is TRBV10-2 and J usage is TRBJ1-5, with no clear D. The V end was cut by 0 bases, the J end by 0 bases, with 18 bases between. The CDR3 runs 19 residues. Germline V gene data show CDR1 as WSHSY and CDR2 as SAAADI. The CDR3 DNA follows: TGCGCCAGCAGTGAGTCTTGGAGACAAAGGCAAAATAGCAATCAGCCCCAGCATTTT. Translation: CASSESWRQRQNSNQPQHF.

The chain links TRBV20-1 to TRBJ1-5, with D possibly matching TRBD1 (6 bases). Trimming left V 8 bases short and J 4 bases short, with 18 bases between. The germline gives CDR1 DFQATT, CDR2 SNEGSKA (reference sequence). The CDR3 has 14 amino acids. This CDR3 is CSSRGPGGNQPQHF. The DNA for the CDR3 is TGCAGTTCCAGGGGCCCGGGCGGGAATCAGCCCCAGCATTTT.

This clonotype has a handful of counts. The rearrangement joins TRBV20-1 to TRBJ2-1, with TRBD1 matching over 7 bases. The germline V gene encodes CDR1 DFQATT and CDR2 SNEGSKA (reference sequence). The V gene end was trimmed by 6 bases and the J gene end by 1 base; junction bases not matched to a gene: 6. The length of the CDR3 is 14 residues. CDR3: CSAARGNSYNEQFF. The CDR3 DNA reads TGCAGTGCGGCCAGGGGGAATTCCTACAATGAGCAGTTCTTC.

This chain connects TRBV20-1 to TRBJ1-5, with D possibly being TRBD1 (6 bases). Germline V gene sequence: CDR1 DFQATT, CDR2 SNEGSKA (reference sequence). The ends were cut back, 6 bases at V and 7 bases at J, with 19 bases in the middle. CDR3 length equals 14 residues. CDR3 nucleotides: TGCAGTGCCCGACTTAGGGGGGGATCGCAGCCCCAGCATTTT. This codes for CSARLRGGSQPQHF.

Only a few counts were recorded for this clonotype. V usage is TRBV4-2 and J usage is TRBJ2-7; no definite D call. This CDR3 is 13 amino acids long. The germline CDR1 and CDR2 sequences are LGHNA and YNFKEQ. Deletions cut 2 bases from V and 1 base from J, with 6 bases between. The CDR3 DNA is TGTGCCAGCAGCCAAACAGCTTCCTACGAGCAGTACTTC. This encodes CASSQTASYEQYF.